The 29 T cell receptor beta chains given below trace back to one sample, sequenced in a study of cytomegalovirus exposure and HLA in healthy donors. Sequenced by immunoSEQ multiplex PCR; TCRdb stores in-frame clones only, minus some. The table has roughly 300,000 clones, approximately 86% seen once. Specimen: PBMCs. The receptors derive from a woman between 25 and 40 years old in good health and CMV-seropositive.

V gene TRBV7-3 combines with J gene TRBJ1-1; weak D call: TRBD1 (5 bases). Germline CDR1 and CDR2: SGHTA and FQGTGA. This CDR3 is built from 15 residues. V lost 4 bases, J lost 4 bases, and 16 bases lay in between. CDR3 sequence reads: CASSSNAGGPTEAFF. The CDR3 DNA is TGTGCCAGCAGCTCAAACGCGGGGGGTCCCACTGAAGCTTTCTTT. The full variable domain, rest sourced from reference TRBV7-3 and TRBJ1-1, is GAGVSQTPSNKVTEKGKYVELRCDPISGHTALYWYRQSLGQGPEFLIYFQGTGAADDSGLPNDRFFAVRPEGSVSTLKIQRTERGDSAVYLCASSSNAGGPTEAFFGQGTRLTVV.

This chain links TRBV7-9 with TRBJ2-7, with D perhaps TRBD1 (6 bases). The CDR3 is 14 residues long. V shed 2 bases and J shed 6 bases, with 14 bases lying between them. Germline assignment: CDR1 SEHNR and CDR2 FQNEAQ (reference sequence). The CDR3 DNA reads as TGTGCCAGCAGCTTATTACAGGGTCTAGGCGAGCAGTACTTC. Residues: CASSLLQGLGEQYF.

The chain couples TRBV6-6 to TRBJ2-7; 8 bases align to TRBD1. The CDR3 runs 15 residues. Germline CDR1 is MNHNY and CDR2 is SVGAGI (reference sequence). Losses at the gene ends were 0 bases for V and 5 bases for J; bases not matched to a gene: 6. CDR3 residues: CASSYSDRVLDEQYF. The CDR3 coding sequence is TGTGCCAGCAGTTACTCGGACAGGGTTTTGGACGAGCAGTACTTC.

The chain uses TRBV10-3 and TRBJ2-7; D uncertain. Trimming removed 2 bases at V and 2 bases at J, with 13 bases between. This CDR3 is 15 amino acids long. CDR1 is ENHRY, CDR2 SYGVKD, per germline. The CDR3 here is CAISETTARTYEQYF. CDR3 DNA: TGTGCCATCAGTGAGACGACCGCGCGAACCTACGAGCAGTACTTC.

The CDR3 is CASRPLYQGQGLRANYGYTF. The CDR3 nucleotides are TGCGCCAGCAGACCACTATATCAGGGACAGGGGCTCCGAGCTAACTATGGCTACACCTTC. V usage is TRBV5-1 and J usage is TRBJ1-2; 10 nucleotides agree with TRBD1. V dropped 5 bases and J dropped 0; count of bases not matched to a gene: 19. The CDR3 consists of 20 residues. Germline-derived CDR1 and CDR2 are SGHRS and YFSETQ.

The chain links TRBV11-2 to TRBJ1-4, with TRBD1 matching over 9 bases. This CDR3 contains 18 residues. V shed 5 bases, J shed 7 bases, and the junction held 17 bases outside the gene matches. CDR1 and CDR2 (germline): SGHAT, FQNNGV. The DNA of the CDR3 is TGTGCCAGCAGCAGCGGGCCGGGACAGGGTGCTCCCACTGAAAAACTGTTTTTT. This translates into CASSSGPGQGAPTEKLFF.

V is TRBV27 and J is TRBJ1-4, with D possibly TRBD1 on 5 matching bases. Germline loops: CDR1 MNHEY, CDR2 SMNVEV (reference sequence). This CDR3 comprises 14 residues. V was cut by 6 bases and J by 10 bases, with 18 bases left in between. CDR3 amino acids: CASRNIHLQGKLFF. The DNA of the CDR3 is TGTGCCAGCAGAAATATCCACCTTCAGGGAAAACTGTTTTTT. Complete variable domain (other parts from reference TRBV27 and TRBJ1-4): EAQVTQNPRYLITVTGKKLTVTCSQNMNHEYMSWYRQDPGLGLRQIYYSMNVEVTDKGDVPEGYKVSRKEKRNFPLILESPSPNQTSLYFCASRNIHLQGKLFFGSGTQLSVL.

The chain couples TRBV2 to TRBJ1-6; no clear D gene. Germline-derived CDR1 and CDR2 are SNHLY and FYNNEI. The CDR3 contains 13 residues. The V and J ends lost 7 bases and 7 bases respectively, with 11 bases between them. The CDR3 is CASKLDGNSPLHF. CDR3 sequence (DNA): TGTGCCAGCAAGCTCGACGGGAATTCACCCCTCCACTTT.

This chain uses TRBV9 with TRBJ1-2; tentative D call: TRBD1 (6 bases). Germline values: CDR1 SGDLS, CDR2 YYNGEE. V shed 2 bases and J shed 4 bases, with 12 bases lying between them. CDR3 length: 14 residues. In DNA form, the CDR3 reads TGTGCCAGCAGCGTCCGGGACAACCTCTATGGCTACACCTTC. It translates to CASSVRDNLYGYTF.

The chain employs TRBV2 and TRBJ1-2; TRBD1 agrees at 11 bases. Germline CDR1 is SNHLY and CDR2 is FYNNEI. Germline trimming cut 6 bases from V and 7 bases from J; bases unmatched to any gene: 4. The length of the CDR3 is 13 residues. The CDR3 DNA reads as TGTGCCAGCAGCGGACAGGGGGCCCCTGGCTACACCTTC. Its protein product is CASSGQGAPGYTF.

This clone showed up just a few times. The gene calls are TRBV19 and TRBJ2-7; D possibly corresponds to TRBD2 (7 bases). Trimming pared 6 bases from V and 6 bases from J, leaving 9 bases between. Germline CDR1 and CDR2: LNHDA and SQIVND (reference sequence). There are 11 residues in the CDR3. The CDR3 DNA is TGTGCCAGTAGAAGGGGGGGCGAGCAGTACTTC. The encoded protein is CASRRGGEQYF.

The gene calls are TRBV7-2 and TRBJ1-5; TRBD1 agrees at 12 bases. V trimming: 5 bases; J trimming: 5 bases; junction bases outside the gene matches: 7. CDR3 size: 16 residues. Looked up from germline, CDR1 is SGHTA and CDR2 is FQGNSA. The CDR3 DNA is TGTGCCAGCAGCCCCGGGACAGGGGGCTCATATCAGCCCCAGCATTTT. It encodes CASSPGTGGSYQPQHF.

The chain recombines TRBV2 with TRBJ1-1; weak D call: TRBD1 (5 bases). V was pared by 4 bases and J by 1 base, with 7 bases between. The CDR3 extends over 13 amino acids. The V gene's germline CDR1 is SNHLY and CDR2 FYNNEI. The CDR3 nucleotides read TGTGCCAGCAGTGCCACAGGGAACACTGAAGCTTTCTTT. Its translation is CASSATGNTEAFF.

V usage is TRBV18 and J usage is TRBJ1-5, with D perhaps TRBD1 (6 bases). The CDR3 contains 17 residues. Trimming took off 2 bases at V and 4 bases at J, with 18 bases between the two ends. Per the germline V gene, CDR1 is KGHSH and CDR2 is LQKENI. CDR3 residues: CASSPTGDTSANQPQHF. The CDR3 bases are TGTGCCAGCTCACCAACCGGGGACACGTCGGCAAATCAGCCCCAGCATTTT.

The V gene is TRBV27, the J gene TRBJ2-1; D perhaps matches TRBD2 (5 bases). Deletions cut 0 bases from V and 6 bases from J, with 15 bases between. CDR1 MNHEY and CDR2 SMNVEV come from the germline V gene (reference sequence). This CDR3 is built from 16 residues. The CDR3 DNA follows: TGTGCCAGCAGTTTATCTGGTAAGGGAGCGGCCAATGAGCAGTTCTTC. The encoded protein is CASSLSGKGAANEQFF.

The V and J genes are TRBV29-1 and TRBJ2-2; 12 nucleotides align to TRBD2. The CDR3 spans 15 residues. With 5 bases clipped from V and 4 bases from J, the junction kept 5 bases outside the gene matches. CDR1 and CDR2 from the germline V gene are SQVTM and ANQGSEA. CDR3 in DNA: TGCAGCGTTTTGCTAGCGGGAGGGTTCACCGGGGAGCTGTTTTTT. It specifies CSVLLAGGFTGELFF.

The CDR3: CASSVVVSGSYNEQFF. The CDR3 nucleotides read TGTGCCAGCAGCGTAGTAGTTAGCGGCTCGTACAATGAGCAGTTCTTC. This chain joins TRBV9 and TRBJ2-1; weak D call: TRBD2 (6 bases). Deletions cut 0 bases from V and 4 bases from J, with 14 bases between. The CDR3 is 16 amino acids. The germline V gene has CDR1 SGDLS and CDR2 YYNGEE.

This clone was seen a few times. The chain has TRBV18 and TRBJ1-2; D is unclear. Trimming took off 1 base at V and 0 bases at J, with 12 bases between the two ends. Germline assignment: CDR1 KGHSH and CDR2 LQKENI. This CDR3 spans 16 amino acids. The CDR3 coding sequence is TGTGCCAGCTCACCACGCACGGGGATAGCTAACTATGGCTACACCTTC. Translating it yields CASSPRTGIANYGYTF.

The chain couples TRBV28 to TRBJ2-5, with TRBD1 matching 8 bases. V gave up 4 bases and J gave up 2 bases; unmatched junction bases: 3. This CDR3 is 14 amino acids long. Germline-derived CDR1 and CDR2 are MDHEN and SYDVKM. CDR3 sequence: CASSSGDRQETQYF. The CDR3 nucleotides are TGTGCCAGCAGTTCCGGGGACAGGCAAGAGACCCAGTACTTC.

The CDR3 DNA follows: TGTGCCAGCGCTACAGGGTGGGATGGCTACACCTTC. This sequence encodes CASATGWDGYTF. This chain joins TRBV6-1 and TRBJ1-2; maybe TRBD1 (6 bases). Germline V CDR1 and CDR2: MNHNS, SASEGT. This CDR3 has 12 amino acids. The V and J ends lost 8 bases and 6 bases respectively, with 13 bases between them.

The rearrangement joins TRBV28 to TRBJ1-2; no clear D gene. Germline V CDR1 and CDR2: MDHEN, SYDVKM. Deletions cut 4 bases from V and 4 bases from J, with 7 bases between. The CDR3 runs 12 residues. The CDR3 nucleotides read TGTGCCAGCAGTTCACAGCTCTATGGCTACACCTTC. Amino acids: CASSSQLYGYTF.

This clone has just a few counts. This chain uses TRBV6-5 with TRBJ1-4; 7 nucleotides match TRBD1. The CDR3 has 13 amino acids. With 5 bases clipped from V and 8 bases from J, the junction kept 5 bases outside the gene matches. Germline V gives CDR1 MNHEY, CDR2 SVGAGI. The CDR3 protein is CASSKGDSEKLFF. Here the CDR3 DNA reads TGTGCCAGCAGTAAGGGGGACAGCGAAAAACTGTTTTTT.

The V and J genes are TRBV5-6 and TRBJ2-4, with 9 bases identical to TRBD1. Trimming took 4 bases from V and 15 from J; bases not matched to a gene: 8. This CDR3 spans 12 amino acids. Per germline, CDR1 SGHDT and CDR2 YYEEEE. CDR3: CASSTGTGIAYF. In DNA form, the CDR3 reads TGTGCCAGCAGCACCGGGACAGGGATAGCGTACTTC.

This chain joins TRBV19 and TRBJ2-1; perhaps TRBD2 as D (6 bases). The V end lost 8 bases, the J end lost 3 bases, and 11 bases lay between the germline ends. CDR3 length equals 13 residues. The germline CDR1 and CDR2 sequences are LNHDA and SQIVND (reference sequence). Written as DNA, the CDR3 is TGTGCCAGTGCGGGACTCAGCTACAATGAGCAGTTCTTC. It encodes CASAGLSYNEQFF.

The rearrangement links TRBV7-9 to TRBJ2-3, with D perhaps TRBD2 (5 bases). Germline CDR1 SEHNR, CDR2 FQNEAQ (reference sequence). Trimming took 4 bases from V and 1 from J, leaving 18 bases between them. The CDR3 runs to 17 residues. CDR3 protein: CASSSSNHRDGTDTQYF. The CDR3 DNA is TGTGCCAGCAGCTCCTCGAACCACCGGGATGGCACAGATACGCAGTATTTT.

The chain has TRBV15 and TRBJ2-7, with D possibly matching TRBD1 (6 bases). Germline V CDR1 and CDR2: LNHNV, YYDKDF (reference sequence). The CDR3 spans 18 residues. V gave up 5 bases and J gave up 0 bases, with 23 bases separating them. This CDR3 is CATSGPGQTTGSSYEQYF. The CDR3 DNA is TGTGCCACCAGCGGACCAGGACAGACCACAGGGAGCTCCTACGAGCAGTACTTC.

The chain has TRBV7-8 and TRBJ2-7, with 8 nucleotides matching TRBD2. CDR1 is SGHVS, CDR2 FQNEAQ, per germline. After removal of 6 bases from V and 7 bases from J, the junction contained 26 bases not matched to a gene. The length of the CDR3 is 19 residues. The CDR3 DNA follows: TGTGCCAGCAGACCCGGGGGGGGCAGGAGGGTCAACAACCTTACGGAGCAGTACTTC. Translated: CASRPGGGRRVNNLTEQYF.

The rearrangement uses TRBV6-5 and TRBJ2-3, with D unresolved. This CDR3 spans 15 amino acids. Germline assignment: CDR1 MNHEY and CDR2 SVGAGI. With 0 bases removed from V and 0 bases from J, the gap between germline ends came to 7 bases. CDR3 nucleotide sequence: TGTGCCAGCAGTTACTCGAGTCCTAGCACAGATACGCAGTATTTT. It yields the protein CASSYSSPSTDTQYF.

The chain has TRBV12-5 and TRBJ2-1; 11 nucleotides match TRBD2. This CDR3 contains 16 residues. Germline lookup yields CDR1 LGHNT and CDR2 FRNRAP. Trimming took 3 bases from V and 9 from J; bases not matched to a gene: 10. This CDR3 reads CASGLAIAGGRGEQFF. CDR3 nucleotide sequence: TGTGCTAGTGGTTTAGCGATAGCGGGGGGGCGTGGTGAGCAGTTCTTC.